This TCR beta chain was documented in a study of Tregs in tolerant kidney transplant recipients. Study observations and caveats: Tregs expanded with activated donor B cells seemed most donor-specific. In tolerant patients, donor-specific Tregs outgrew total Tregs, suggesting antigen-driven expansion. Changing PCR primers prevented nucleotide comparison between some patients' samples.

Germline assignment: CDR1 SGHRS and CDR2 YFSETQ. CDR3 length: 16 amino acids. The V end lost 4 bases, the J end lost 5 bases, and 22 bases lay between the germline ends. Measured with immunoSEQ multiplex PCR; TCRdb has only the in-frame clones, and not every one. Found here are about 2,200 clones; the top ten clones hold less than 45%. On this clone: The antigen is not known. The read falls 3 residues short of the CDR3 end, and the missing part is taken from the germline J gene.

Mixed chimerism was transient after nonmyeloablative marrow transplants from related graft donors. This receptor was identified in a human patient who received a combined kidney and bone marrow transplant. These T cells may partly come from the graft donor. The chain joins TRBV5-1 to TRBJ2-7, with a tentative D call TRBD2 (7 bases). Sequenced here: CD8+ T cells from blood (PBMCs), sampled 6 months after the transplant. The CDR3 bases that were read are TGCGCCAGCAGCAACCGGGGGGCGGGAGTAGCCGACGAG. Its translation: CASSNRGAGVADE. The complete CDR3 sequence is CASSNRGAGVADEQYF.